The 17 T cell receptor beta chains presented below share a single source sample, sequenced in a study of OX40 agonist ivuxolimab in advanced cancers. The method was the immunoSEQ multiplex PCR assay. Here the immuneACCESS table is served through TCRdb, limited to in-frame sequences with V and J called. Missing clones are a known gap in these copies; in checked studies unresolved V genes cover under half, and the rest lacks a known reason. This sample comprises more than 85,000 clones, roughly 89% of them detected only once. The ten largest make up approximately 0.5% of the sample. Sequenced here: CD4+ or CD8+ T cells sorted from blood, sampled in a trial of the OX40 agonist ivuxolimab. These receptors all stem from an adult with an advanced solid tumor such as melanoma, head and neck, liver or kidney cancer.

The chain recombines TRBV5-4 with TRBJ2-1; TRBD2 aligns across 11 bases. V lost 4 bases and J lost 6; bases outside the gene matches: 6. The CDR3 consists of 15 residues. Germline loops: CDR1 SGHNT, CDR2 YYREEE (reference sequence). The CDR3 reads CASSVRLAGTNEQFF. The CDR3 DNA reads TGTGCCAGCAGCGTAAGACTAGCGGGGACCAATGAGCAGTTCTTC.

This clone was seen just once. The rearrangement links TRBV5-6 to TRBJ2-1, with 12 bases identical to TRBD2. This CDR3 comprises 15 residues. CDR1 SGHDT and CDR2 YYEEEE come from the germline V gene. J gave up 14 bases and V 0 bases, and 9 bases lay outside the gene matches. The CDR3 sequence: CASSLASGGASEEFF. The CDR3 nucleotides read TGTGCCAGCAGCTTGGCTAGCGGGGGGGCCAGCGAGGAGTTCTTC. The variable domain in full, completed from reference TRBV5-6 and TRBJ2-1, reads DAGVTQSPTHLIKTRGQQVTLRCSPKSGHDTVSWYQQALGQGPQFIFQYYEEEERQRGNFPDRFSGHQFPNYSSELNVNALLLGDSALYLCASSLASGGASEEFFGPGTRLTVL.

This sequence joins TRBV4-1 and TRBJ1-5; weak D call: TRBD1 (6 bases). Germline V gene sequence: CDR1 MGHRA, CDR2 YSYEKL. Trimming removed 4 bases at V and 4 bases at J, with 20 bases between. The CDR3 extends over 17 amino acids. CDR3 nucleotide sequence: TGCGCCAGCAGCCTAATGTGGGGGGGCGCCGGGAATCAGCCCCAGCATTTT. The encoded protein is CASSLMWGGAGNQPQHF.

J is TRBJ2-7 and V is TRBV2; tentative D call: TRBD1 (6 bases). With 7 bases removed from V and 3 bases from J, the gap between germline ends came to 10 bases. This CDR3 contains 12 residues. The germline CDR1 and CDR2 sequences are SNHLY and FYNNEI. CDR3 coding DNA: TGTGCCAGCACCCGACAGGACTACGAGCAGTACTTC. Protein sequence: CASTRQDYEQYF.

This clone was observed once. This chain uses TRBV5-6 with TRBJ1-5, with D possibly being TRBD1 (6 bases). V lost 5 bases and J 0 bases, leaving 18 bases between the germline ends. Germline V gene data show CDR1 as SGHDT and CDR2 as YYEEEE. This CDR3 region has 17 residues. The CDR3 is CASSLGQRQISNQPQHF. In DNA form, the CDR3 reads TGTGCCAGCAGTCTCGGACAGAGACAAATTAGCAATCAGCCCCAGCATTTT.

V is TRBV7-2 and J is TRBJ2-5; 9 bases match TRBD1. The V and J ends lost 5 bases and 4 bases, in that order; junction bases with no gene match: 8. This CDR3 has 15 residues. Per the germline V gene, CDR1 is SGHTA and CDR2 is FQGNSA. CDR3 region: CASSRDRGRGETQYF. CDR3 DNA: TGTGCCAGCAGCCGTGACAGGGGGAGAGGAGAGACCCAGTACTTC.

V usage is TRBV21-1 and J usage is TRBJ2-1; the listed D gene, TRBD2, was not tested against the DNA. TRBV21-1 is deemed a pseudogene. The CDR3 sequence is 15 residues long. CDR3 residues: CASKTLKSSYNEQFF. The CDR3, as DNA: TGTGCCAGCAAAACCCTAAAATCATCCTACAATGAGCAGTTCTTC.

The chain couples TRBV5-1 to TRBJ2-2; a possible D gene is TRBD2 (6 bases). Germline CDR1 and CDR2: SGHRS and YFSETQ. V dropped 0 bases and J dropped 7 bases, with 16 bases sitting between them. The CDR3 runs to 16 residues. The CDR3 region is CASSLAGGGANGELFF. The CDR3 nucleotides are TGCGCCAGCAGCTTGGCCGGAGGCGGGGCGAACGGGGAGCTGTTTTTT.

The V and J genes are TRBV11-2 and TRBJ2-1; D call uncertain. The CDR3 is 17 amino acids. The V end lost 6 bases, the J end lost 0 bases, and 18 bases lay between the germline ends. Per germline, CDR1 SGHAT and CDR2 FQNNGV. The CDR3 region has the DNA TGTGCCAGCAGGGCGGATTCGTGGAAAAGCTCCTACAATGAGCAGTTCTTC. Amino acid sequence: CASRADSWKSSYNEQFF.

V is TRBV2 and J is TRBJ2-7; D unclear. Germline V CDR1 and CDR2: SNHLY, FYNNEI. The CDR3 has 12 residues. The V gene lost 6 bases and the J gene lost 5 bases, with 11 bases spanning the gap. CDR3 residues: CASSPRAHEQYF. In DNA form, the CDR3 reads TGTGCCAGCAGCCCCCGGGCCCACGAGCAGTACTTC.

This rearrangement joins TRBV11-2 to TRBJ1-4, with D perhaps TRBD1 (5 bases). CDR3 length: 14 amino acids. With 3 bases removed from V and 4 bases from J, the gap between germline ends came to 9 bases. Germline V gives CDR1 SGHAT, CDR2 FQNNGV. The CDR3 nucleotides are TGTGCCAGCAGCTTTTCCAGGGTTAATGAAAAACTGTTTTTT. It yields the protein CASSFSRVNEKLFF.

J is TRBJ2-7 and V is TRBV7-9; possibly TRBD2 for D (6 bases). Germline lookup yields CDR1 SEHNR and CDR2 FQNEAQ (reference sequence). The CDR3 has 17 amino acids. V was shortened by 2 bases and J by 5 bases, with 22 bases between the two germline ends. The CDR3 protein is CASSLIRDRGSPHEQYF. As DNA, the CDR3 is TGTGCCAGCAGCTTAATTAGGGATCGGGGGAGTCCCCACGAGCAGTACTTC.

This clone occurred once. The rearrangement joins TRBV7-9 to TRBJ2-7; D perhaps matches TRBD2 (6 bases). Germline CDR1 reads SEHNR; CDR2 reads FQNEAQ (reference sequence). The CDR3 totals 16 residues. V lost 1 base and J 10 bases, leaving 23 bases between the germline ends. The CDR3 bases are TGTGCCAGCAGCTTAGTCCCGGGACTGGCCCCCTTACGTCAGTACTTC. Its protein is CASSLVPGLAPLRQYF. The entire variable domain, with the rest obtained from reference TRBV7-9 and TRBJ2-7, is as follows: DTGVSQNPRHKITKRGQNVTFRCDPISEHNRLYWYRQTLGQGPEFLTYFQNEAQLEKSRLLSDRFSAERPKGSFSTLEIQRTEQGDSAMYLCASSLVPGLAPLRQYFGPGTRLTVT.

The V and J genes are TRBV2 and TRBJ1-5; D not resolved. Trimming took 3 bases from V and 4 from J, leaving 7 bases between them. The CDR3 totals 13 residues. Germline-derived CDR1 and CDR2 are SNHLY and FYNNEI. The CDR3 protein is CASSEEENQPQHF. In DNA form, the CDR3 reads TGTGCCAGCAGTGAGGAGGAAAATCAGCCCCAGCATTTT.

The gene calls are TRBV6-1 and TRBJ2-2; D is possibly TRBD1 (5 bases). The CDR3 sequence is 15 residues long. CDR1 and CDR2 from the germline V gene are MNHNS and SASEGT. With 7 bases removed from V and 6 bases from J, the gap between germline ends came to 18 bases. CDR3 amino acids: CASNALGASPGELFF. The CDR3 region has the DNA TGTGCCAGCAATGCCCTTGGGGCGAGTCCCGGGGAGCTGTTTTTT.

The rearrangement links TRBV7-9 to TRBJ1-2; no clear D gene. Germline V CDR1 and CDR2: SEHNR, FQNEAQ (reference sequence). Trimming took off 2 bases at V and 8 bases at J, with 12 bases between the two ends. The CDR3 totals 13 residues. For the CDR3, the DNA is TGTGCCAGCAGCTTATTAGTGGTGGAGGGCTACACCTTC. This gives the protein CASSLLVVEGYTF.

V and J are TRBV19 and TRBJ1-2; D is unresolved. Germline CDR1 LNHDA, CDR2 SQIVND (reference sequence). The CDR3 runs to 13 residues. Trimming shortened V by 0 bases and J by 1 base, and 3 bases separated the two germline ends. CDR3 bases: TGTGCCAGTAGTATAGACAGTAACTATGGCTACACCTTC. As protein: CASSIDSNYGYTF.